These 19 T cell receptor beta chains were sequenced from one sample in a study of shared clonotypes between healthy human individuals. Positive CCR7 selection of CD45RO-negative cells yielded the naive CD8 cells, and terminally differentiated effector memory CD45RA+ cells were excluded. Sequenced by immunoSEQ multiplex PCR; TCRdb stores in-frame clones only, minus some. The data show about 2,100,000 clones, 85% to 95% seen once. The sequencing input was naive CD8+ T cells from PBMCs. These receptors originate from a man between 18 and 29 years old in good health. Some clones in this sample may be carry-over from other donors' samples.

The V and J genes are TRBV10-3 and TRBJ2-7; D unresolved. Germline V gene sequence: CDR1 ENHRY, CDR2 SYGVKD. The CDR3 contains 14 residues. Trimming removed 0 bases from V and 3 bases from J, with 9 bases in between. CDR3 DNA sequence: TGTGCCATCAGTGAGTCGCTAGAGCTCTACGAGCAGTACTTC. Translation: CAISESLELYEQYF.

The chain is built from TRBV5-6 and TRBJ2-1, with 13 bases that match TRBD2. CDR3 size: 15 residues. V dropped 3 bases and J dropped 7; count of bases not matched to a gene: 4. Germline-derived CDR1 and CDR2 are SGHDT and YYEEEE. The CDR3 DNA follows: TGTGCCAGCAGCTCCGGGACTAGCGGGAAAAATGAGCAGTTCTTC. It encodes CASSSGTSGKNEQFF.

This rearrangement joins TRBV28 to TRBJ2-3, with 9 positions matching TRBD2. The germline V gene encodes CDR1 MDHEN and CDR2 SYDVKM. The V and J ends lost 2 bases and 4 bases, in that order; junction bases with no gene match: 7. The CDR3 covers 16 residues. DNA of the CDR3: TGTGCCAGCAGTTTACCGGAAGCGGGAGGAGCAGATACGCAGTATTTT. It is translated as CASSLPEAGGADTQYF.

Only one count was recorded for this clone. The chain joins TRBV27 to TRBJ2-1, with no clear D. This CDR3 has 15 residues. Germline V gives CDR1 MNHEY, CDR2 SMNVEV (reference sequence). Trimming removed 2 bases from V and 5 bases from J, with 13 bases in between. The CDR3, as DNA: TGTGCCAGCAGTTTAGGCCTCTCGATTCACAATGAGCAGTTCTTC. Translated: CASSLGLSIHNEQFF.

This clone has only a few counts. J is TRBJ1-1 and V is TRBV9, with unresolved D. The length of the CDR3 is 14 residues. CDR1 SGDLS and CDR2 YYNGEE come from the germline V gene. V lost 0 bases and J lost 7, with 13 bases in between. CDR3 region: CASSVGRPGGEAFF. The CDR3, as DNA: TGTGCCAGCAGCGTAGGTCGCCCTGGAGGTGAAGCTTTCTTT.

V is TRBV27 and J is TRBJ1-2; 7 bases are a match to TRBD1. The J segment lost 2 bases and the V segment lost 4 bases, leaving 10 bases of the junction unmatched. Germline V CDR1 and CDR2: MNHEY, SMNVEV (reference sequence). The CDR3 spans 16 residues. The CDR3 sequence: CASSSPRDRENYGYTF. As DNA, the CDR3 is TGTGCCAGCAGTTCCCCCCGGGACAGAGAAAACTATGGCTACACCTTC.

The genes are TRBV28 and TRBJ2-2; no firm D call. This CDR3 is built from 13 residues. V lost 4 bases to trimming and J lost 3 bases, with 6 bases between them. CDR1 and CDR2 from the germline V gene are MDHEN and SYDVKM. The CDR3 bases are TGTGCCAGCAGTTCCTTGGACACCGGGGAGCTGTTTTTT. This sequence encodes CASSSLDTGELFF.

Regarding this clone: Other DNA sequences in this specimen translate into the identical CDR3. The chain couples TRBV28 to TRBJ2-7; D might be TRBD2 (5 bases). This CDR3 is 14 amino acids long. Trimming cost V 2 bases and J 2 bases, with 10 bases left between them. Germline V CDR1 and CDR2: MDHEN, SYDVKM. CDR3 sequence reads: CASSLRGATYEQYF. The CDR3 nucleotides read TGTGCCAGCAGTTTACGGGGAGCTACCTACGAGCAGTACTTC. The entire variable domain, with the rest obtained from reference TRBV28 and TRBJ2-7, is as follows: DVKVTQSSRYLVKRTGEKVFLECVQDMDHENMFWYRQDPGLGLRLIYFSYDVKMKEKGDIPEGYSVSREKKERFSLILESASTNQTSMYLCASSLRGATYEQYFGPGTRLTVT.

Comment on this clone: This sample also contains other DNA sequences that code for the same CDR3. The chain combines TRBV19 with TRBJ2-7, with 9 bases matching TRBD1. Per the germline V gene, CDR1 is LNHDA and CDR2 is SQIVND (reference sequence). The CDR3 consists of 14 residues. V was clipped by 6 bases and J by 3 bases; unmatched bases: 6. CDR3 sequence reads: CASSLTGGFYEQYF. CDR3 bases: TGTGCCAGTAGCCTGACAGGGGGGTTCTACGAGCAGTACTTC. The full variable domain, its missing parts supplied by reference TRBV19 and TRBJ2-7, is DGGITQSPKYLFRKEGQNVTLSCEQNLNHDAMYWYRQDPGQGLRLIYYSQIVNDFQKGDIAEGYSVSREKKESFPLTVTSAQKNPTAFYLCASSLTGGFYEQYFGPGTRLTVT.

The chain uses TRBV6-5 and TRBJ2-7; D unresolved. The CDR3 is 12 residues long. Germline V CDR1 and CDR2: MNHEY, SVGAGI. The ends were cut back, 8 bases at V and 2 bases at J, with 10 bases in the middle. CDR3 in DNA: TGTGCCAGCCATAGCTCACCCTACGAGCAGTACTTC. It codes for CASHSSPYEQYF.

The V and J genes are TRBV5-1 and TRBJ2-1, with TRBD1 matching over 7 bases. The V and J ends lost 6 bases and 7 bases, in that order; junction bases with no gene match: 7. Germline CDR1 reads SGHRS; CDR2 reads YFSETQ. The CDR3 covers 13 residues. DNA for the CDR3: TGCGCCAGCACTAGGGGGCCGGGGAATGAGCAGTTCTTC. Its translation is CASTRGPGNEQFF.

The J gene is TRBJ1-1, the V gene TRBV19; 8 bases match TRBD1. This CDR3 region has 15 residues. Germline-derived CDR1 and CDR2 are LNHDA and SQIVND (reference sequence). Trimming at V came to 5 bases and at J to 5 bases, leaving 10 bases not matched to a gene. CDR3 bases: TGTGCCAGTAGTGTAACAGGGGGAATCGGGACTGAAGCTTTCTTT. The encoded protein is CASSVTGGIGTEAFF. The whole variable domain, filled in from reference TRBV19 and TRBJ1-1, reads DGGITQSPKYLFRKEGQNVTLSCEQNLNHDAMYWYRQDPGQGLRLIYYSQIVNDFQKGDIAEGYSVSREKKESFPLTVTSAQKNPTAFYLCASSVTGGIGTEAFFGQGTRLTVV.

The rearrangement uses TRBV4-2 and TRBJ1-1; 8 bases line up with TRBD1. V was pared by 3 bases and J by 5 bases, with 5 bases of the junction left unmatched. Looked up from germline, CDR1 is LGHNA and CDR2 is YNFKEQ. The CDR3 length is 14 residues. As DNA, the CDR3 is TGTGCCAGCAGCCAGCAGGGGGCCGGGACTGAAGCTTTCTTT. Translation: CASSQQGAGTEAFF.

The chain links TRBV10-3 to TRBJ1-5, with D uncertain. Trimming took off 3 bases at V and 0 bases at J, with 6 bases between the two ends. Germline V CDR1 and CDR2: ENHRY, SYGVKD. The CDR3 runs to 14 residues. DNA of the CDR3: TGTGCCATCAGTGATGAGGGTAGCAATCAGCCCCAGCATTTT. This encodes CAISDEGSNQPQHF.

In its sample, this clone was seen once. CDR3 nucleotide sequence: TGCGCCAGCAGCTTGTACGGCGGGACAGCCACCTACGAGCAGTACTTC. It is translated as CASSLYGGTATYEQYF. V and J are TRBV5-1 and TRBJ2-7, with a weak D call TRBD1 (7 bases). CDR3 size: 16 residues. V lost 1 base and J lost 2, with 16 bases in between. Germline V lookup: CDR1 SGHRS, CDR2 YFSETQ. The full variable domain, rest sourced from reference TRBV5-1 and TRBJ2-7, is KAGVTQTPRYLIKTRGQQVTLSCSPISGHRSVSWYQQTPGQGLQFLFEYFSETQRNKGNFPGRFSGRQFSNSRSEMNVSTLELGDSALYLCASSLYGGTATYEQYFGPGTRLTVT.

The chain employs TRBV19 and TRBJ2-3; D possibly corresponds to TRBD1 (5 bases). CDR1 and CDR2 (germline): LNHDA, SQIVND (reference sequence). This CDR3 is built from 13 residues. The V gene lost 7 bases and the J gene lost 4 bases, with 12 bases spanning the gap. The CDR3 bases are TGTGCCAGTATCGGGCAGGGTGCAGATACGCAGTATTTT. The encoded protein is CASIGQGADTQYF.

The rearrangement uses TRBV19 and TRBJ2-3; 11 nucleotides align to TRBD2. The CDR3 runs 15 residues. The germline gives CDR1 LNHDA, CDR2 SQIVND (reference sequence). V lost 4 bases, J lost 5 bases, and 5 bases stayed unmatched. CDR3 region: CASSTLAGVRDTQYF. The DNA of the CDR3 is TGTGCCAGTAGTACACTAGCGGGAGTCAGAGATACGCAGTATTTT.

Regarding this clone: The sample has other DNA sequences that encode this CDR3 too. This sequence joins TRBV28 and TRBJ1-3; D unresolved. This CDR3 has 14 residues. CDR1 is MDHEN, CDR2 SYDVKM, per germline. V gave up 2 bases and J gave up 4 bases, with 9 bases separating them. DNA of the CDR3: TGTGCCAGCAGTTTAAGAGGGTTCGGAAACACCATATATTTT. Translated, it gives CASSLRGFGNTIYF.

For this clone: At the DNA level, this CDR3 is encoded by other sequences in the same sample as well. The V gene is TRBV19, the J gene TRBJ2-2; D remains unclear. This CDR3 comprises 15 residues. Germline V gene lookup returns CDR1 LNHDA and CDR2 SQIVND (reference sequence). Trimming shortened V by 5 bases and J by 4 bases, and 14 bases separated the two germline ends. CDR3: CASSSHLGSTGELFF. CDR3 nucleotides: TGTGCCAGTAGTTCGCATCTTGGGTCCACCGGGGAGCTGTTTTTT.